These 19 T cell receptor beta chains were all obtained from the same sample, sequenced in a study of shared clonotypes between healthy human individuals. Clones were sequenced by immunoSEQ multiplex PCR, and TCRdb holds only the in-frame ones, with some missing. This sample carries about 1.5 million clones, 95% to 99% of them seen once, and the ten largest clones take roughly 0.45%. Sequenced sample: naive CD4+ T cells sorted from blood. As to subset: CD45RA+ positively selected. The source is a man aged 25 to 40 in good health.

J is TRBJ1-1 and V is TRBV2; D remains unclear. CDR3 size: 12 residues. Germline values: CDR1 SNHLY, CDR2 FYNNEI. V was clipped by 2 bases and J by 0 bases, with 1 base between them. CDR3 sequence: CASSELNTEAFF. CDR3 nucleotide sequence: TGTGCCAGCAGTGAATTGAACACTGAAGCTTTCTTT.

The rearrangement links TRBV10-3 to TRBJ2-2; no firm D call. This CDR3 is built from 13 residues. The V end lost 5 bases, the J end lost 5 bases, and 9 bases lay between the germline ends. Germline CDR1 is ENHRY and CDR2 is SYGVKD. CDR3 sequence: CAISNMATGELFF. CDR3 sequence (DNA): TGTGCCATCAGTAACATGGCGACCGGGGAGCTGTTTTTT.

The V gene is TRBV5-1, the J gene TRBJ2-2, with TRBD2 matching 13 bases. In germline, CDR1 is SGHRS, CDR2 YFSETQ. The V segment lost 1 base and the J segment 1 base; nucleotides outside the gene matches: 1. This CDR3 is 17 amino acids long. As DNA, the CDR3 is TGCGCCAGCAGCTTGACTAGCGGGAGGGTGAACACCGGGGAGCTGTTTTTT. This translates into CASSLTSGRVNTGELFF.

This chain links TRBV9 with TRBJ2-7; 7 positions agree with TRBD2. Per germline, CDR1 SGDLS and CDR2 YYNGEE. The CDR3 is made up of 15 amino acids. The ends lost 0 bases at V and 2 bases at J; junction bases unmatched: 5. For the CDR3, the DNA is TGTGCCAGCAGCGTAGAAGGAGCGGGAACCTACGAGCAGTACTTC. Amino acids: CASSVEGAGTYEQYF. Variable domain in full (rest from reference TRBV9 and TRBJ2-7): DSGVTQTPKHLITATGQRVTLRCSPRSGDLSVYWYQQSLDQGLQFLIQYYNGEERAKGNILERFSAQQFPDLHSELNLSSLELGDSALYFCASSVEGAGTYEQYFGPGTRLTVT.

The chain combines TRBV10-3 with TRBJ1-5; 7 nucleotides match TRBD1. After removal of 6 bases from V and 4 bases from J, the junction contained 6 bases not matched to a gene. The CDR3 has 14 residues. CDR1 and CDR2 from the germline V gene are ENHRY and SYGVKD. Here the CDR3 reads CAISEGDRNQPQHF. CDR3 coding DNA: TGTGCCATCAGCGAGGGGGACAGAAATCAGCCCCAGCATTTT.

The chain employs TRBV7-9 and TRBJ2-7; D not certain. Germline V gene sequence: CDR1 SEHNR, CDR2 FQNEAQ (reference sequence). The CDR3 totals 13 residues. The V and J ends lost 5 bases and 0 bases respectively, with 8 bases between them. DNA of the CDR3: TGTGCCAGCAGCGGATCTTTCTCCTACGAGCAGTACTTC. It translates to CASSGSFSYEQYF. Variable domain in full (rest from reference TRBV7-9 and TRBJ2-7): DTGVSQNPRHKITKRGQNVTFRCDPISEHNRLYWYRQTLGQGPEFLTYFQNEAQLEKSRLLSDRFSAERPKGSFSTLEIQRTEQGDSAMYLCASSGSFSYEQYFGPGTRLTVT.

The chain has TRBV19 and TRBJ1-5, with 9 bases aligning to TRBD1. CDR1 and CDR2 (germline): LNHDA, SQIVND (reference sequence). V trimming: 3 bases; J trimming: 7 bases; junction bases outside the gene matches: 4. CDR3 size: 14 residues. CDR3 sequence: CASSMDRGRQPQHF. The CDR3 DNA sequence: TGTGCCAGTAGTATGGACAGGGGTAGACAGCCCCAGCATTTT.

The V gene is TRBV6-6, the J gene TRBJ1-5, with D uncertain. CDR1 is MNHNY and CDR2 is SVGAGI in the germline V gene (reference sequence). CDR3 size: 12 residues. Deletions cut 2 bases from V and 6 bases from J, with 5 bases between. The CDR3 coding sequence is TGTGCCAGCAGTTACCGATTTCAGCCCCAGCATTTT. It is translated as CASSYRFQPQHF.

V gene TRBV7-2 combines with J gene TRBJ2-1; 7 bases line up with TRBD2. This CDR3 is 15 amino acids long. From germline, CDR1 is SGHTA and CDR2 FQGNSA. Trimming cost V 5 bases and J 9 bases; bases outside gene matches: 13. The CDR3 bases are TGTGCCAGCAGCCCGCGGACTAGTTCGGTCGGTGAGCAGTTCTTC. Its protein is CASSPRTSSVGEQFF.

The chain carries TRBV27 and TRBJ2-1; D unresolved. Germline V gives CDR1 MNHEY, CDR2 SMNVEV (reference sequence). Trimming removed 5 bases from V and 8 bases from J, with 10 bases in between. The CDR3 has 12 amino acids. The CDR3 loop reads CASSQPPDEQFF. The CDR3 DNA sequence: TGTGCCAGCAGTCAACCCCCCGATGAGCAGTTCTTC.

The V gene is TRBV5-6, the J gene TRBJ2-1; 9 bases align to TRBD1. This CDR3 has 15 amino acids. V shed 4 bases and J 3 bases; nucleotides not matched to a gene: 5. CDR1 is SGHDT and CDR2 is YYEEEE in the germline V gene. The CDR3 DNA reads as TGTGCCAGCAGCATCGGGACAGGGATCTACAATGAGCAGTTCTTC. Its protein is CASSIGTGIYNEQFF.

The V gene is TRBV30, the J gene TRBJ2-1; the D gene is possibly TRBD1 (11 bases). This CDR3 contains 18 residues. Germline assignment: CDR1 GTSNPN and CDR2 SVGIG (reference sequence). Trimming removed 8 bases from V and 2 bases from J, with 28 bases in between. The CDR3 DNA reads TGTGCCGCTCCGGGACAGGGGGTAACTAGCGGGACCTACAATGAGCAGTTCTTC. This codes for CAAPGQGVTSGTYNEQFF.

This chain joins TRBV30 and TRBJ2-7; 7 bases agree with TRBD1. The CDR3 length is 13 residues. Germline values: CDR1 GTSNPN, CDR2 SVGIG (reference sequence). V lost 5 bases, J lost 3 bases, and 7 bases stayed unmatched. As DNA, the CDR3 is TGTGCCTGGTCTGGGACAGTCCTCTACGAGCAGTACTTC. Translating gives CAWSGTVLYEQYF.

This clone was seen a single time. Germline is not matched at one junction end, which may reflect a read error. The V call is TRBV29-1, the J call TRBJ1-1, with unresolved D. The CDR3 runs 14 residues. The germline gives CDR1 SQVTM, CDR2 ANQGSEA. CDR3 protein: CNVAESALMEEAFF. DNA of the CDR3: TGCAACGTTGCGGAGTCGGCGTTAATGGAAGAAGCTTTCTTT.

The table lists this clone with a count of one. The chain joins TRBV5-1 to TRBJ2-3; D not certain. The CDR3 extends over 15 amino acids. V was clipped by 0 bases and J by 4 bases, with 12 bases between them. Germline CDR1 SGHRS, CDR2 YFSETQ. The CDR3 bases are TGCGCCAGCAGCTTGGTGGGTGTGTTATCAGATACGCAGTATTTT. It is translated as CASSLVGVLSDTQYF.

A single count supports this clone. V and J are TRBV4-3 and TRBJ1-2, with a possible D match to TRBD1 (6 bases). The CDR3 runs to 15 residues. V lost 1 base and J 8 bases, leaving 17 bases between the germline ends. Germline assignment: CDR1 LGHNA and CDR2 YSLEER. DNA of the CDR3: TGCGCCAGCAGCCAAGTAGGCAGGGGCTTTTCGGGCTACACCTTC. Its translation is CASSQVGRGFSGYTF.

The gene calls are TRBV27 and TRBJ2-7; 10 nucleotides line up with TRBD2. The germline V gene encodes CDR1 MNHEY and CDR2 SMNVEV (reference sequence). Trimming at V came to 1 base and at J to 6 bases, leaving 6 bases not matched to a gene. The CDR3 totals 15 residues. The DNA for the CDR3 is TGTGCCAGCAGTTTATTTCTAGCGGGGGTCCTCGAGCAGTACTTC. Its protein is CASSLFLAGVLEQYF.

This clone occurred once. This sequence joins TRBV5-4 and TRBJ2-7; TRBD1 matches at 8 bases. With 6 bases clipped from V and 3 bases from J, the junction kept 11 bases outside the gene matches. Germline assignment: CDR1 SGHNT and CDR2 YYREEE (reference sequence). This CDR3 region has 15 residues. In DNA form, the CDR3 reads TGTGCCAGCACCCCCGGGACAGGCTTTTTCTACGAGCAGTACTTC. Translation gives CASTPGTGFFYEQYF.

The rearrangement joins TRBV5-4 to TRBJ1-5; D uncertain. V was cut by 0 bases and J by 3 bases, with 4 bases left in between. Germline assignment: CDR1 SGHNT and CDR2 YYREEE (reference sequence). The CDR3 runs 13 residues. The CDR3 sequence is CASSLDYNQPQHF. For the CDR3, the DNA is TGTGCCAGCAGCTTGGATTACAATCAGCCCCAGCATTTT.